At least ten counts were recorded for the clone carrying this T cell receptor beta chain. What it binds is unknown. The CDR3 runs 12 residues. V lost 5 bases and J lost 5, with 9 bases in between. The germline V gene encodes CDR1 SEHNR and CDR2 FQNEAQ (reference sequence). The time point denotes: sample taken at primary tumor resection. Samples were obtained from 70 or so donors, all untreated early-stage non-small cell lung cancer patients. This record belongs to a study of spatial heterogeneity in lung cancer. Study-wide results and limits: Mutation tallies in tumors tracked expanded intratumoral alpha and beta TCR counts. Counts of ubiquitous and regional expanded TCRs tracked ubiquitous and regional nonsynonymous mutations, respectively.

TCRdb reprocessed the 5' RACE reads with MiXCR, giving one entry per CDR3 protein. The sample lists fewer than 12,000 distinct CDR3 sequences; approximately 12% were seen once. The sample here was lung tumor tissue, taken at surgery. The sequence was obtained from a male donor with early-stage non-small cell lung cancer. The chain has TRBV7-9 and TRBJ1-2; D might be TRBD1 (5 bases). The DNA of the CDR3 is TGTGCCAGCAGCACGACAGTGTATGGCTACACCTTC. It translates to CASSTTVYGYTF.